These 22 T cell receptor beta chains share one sample of origin, sequenced in a study of blood T cell repertoires in COVID-19 (dated by TCRdb to the early 2020s). The library was built by means of the immunoSEQ multiplex PCR assay. Entries here come from immuneACCESS through TCRdb and include only in-frame sequences with V and J called. Some clones fail to appear in such tables; in the studies checked, an unresolved V gene covers under half of the shortfall, and the cause of the remainder is unknown. The sample profile shows 380,000 or so clones; 89% of them were found once. The ten largest clones represent more than 0.95% of the sample. The sequenced sample was peripheral blood. The origin of the receptors is a man aged 35 to 55 with acute or convalescent COVID-19.

On this clone: The sample contains more than one DNA sequence encoding this CDR3. V and J are TRBV28 and TRBJ1-3; TRBD1 might be the D (5 bases). Germline V gene lookup returns CDR1 MDHEN and CDR2 SYDVKM. The length of the CDR3 is 14 residues. V shed 6 bases and J shed 0 bases, with 9 bases lying between them. The CDR3 DNA reads as TGTGCCAGCAGACGGGGGGGCTCTGGAAACACCATATATTTT. Encoded protein: CASRRGGSGNTIYF.

This rearrangement joins TRBV4-3 to TRBJ2-7; a possible D gene is TRBD1 (5 bases). The CDR3 has 14 residues. Trimming left V 3 bases short and J 2 bases short, with 11 bases between. Germline lookup yields CDR1 LGHNA and CDR2 YSLEER. The CDR3 coding sequence is TGCGCCAGCAGCCAGTATTCAGGGCCCTACGAGCAGTACTTC. Translated: CASSQYSGPYEQYF.

The chain combines TRBV4-3 with TRBJ2-5, with 7 nucleotides matching TRBD1. The junction had 10 bases not matched to a gene; V was cut back by 5 bases and J by 4 bases. CDR1 is LGHNA, CDR2 YSLEER, per germline. The CDR3 runs 15 residues. The CDR3 spells CASSVYRGAGETQYF. The CDR3 region has the DNA TGCGCCAGCAGCGTATACAGGGGCGCTGGAGAGACCCAGTACTTC.

V is TRBV7-2 and J is TRBJ2-7; TRBD2 aligns across 8 bases. V gave up 5 bases and J gave up 3 bases; unmatched junction bases: 6. The germline V gene encodes CDR1 SGHTA and CDR2 FQGNSA. The CDR3 covers 14 residues. CDR3: CASSAIAGSYEQYF. For the CDR3, the DNA is TGTGCCAGCAGCGCCATAGCGGGGAGCTACGAGCAGTACTTC.

The chain combines TRBV19 with TRBJ1-1; possibly TRBD1 for D (5 bases). CDR1 LNHDA and CDR2 SQIVND come from the germline V gene (reference sequence). The CDR3 sequence is 12 residues long. Trimming pared 7 bases from V and 8 bases from J, leaving 14 bases between. CDR3 region: CASTHITGEAFF. CDR3 nucleotide sequence: TGTGCCAGTACCCACATCACAGGCGAAGCTTTCTTT.

The V gene is TRBV7-2, the J gene TRBJ2-1, with 10 bases aligning to TRBD2. The V gene end was trimmed by 2 bases and the J gene end by 2 bases; junction bases not matched to a gene: 3. The CDR3 runs 16 residues. Germline V CDR1 and CDR2: SGHTA, FQGNSA. The CDR3 region is CASSLLGTSAYNEQFF. The DNA for the CDR3 is TGTGCCAGCAGCTTACTCGGGACTAGCGCCTACAATGAGCAGTTCTTC.

CDR3: CASSVGAAPDTQYF. The CDR3, as DNA: TGTGCCAGCAGCGTAGGGGCAGCTCCAGATACGCAGTATTTT. The chain has TRBV9 and TRBJ2-3, with D unresolved. V shed 0 bases and J shed 4 bases, with 9 bases lying between them. CDR1 and CDR2 from the germline V gene are SGDLS and YYNGEE. This CDR3 has 14 residues.

This chain joins TRBV2 and TRBJ1-6; D possibly corresponds to TRBD1 (6 bases). V was pared by 4 bases and J by 8 bases, with 12 bases between. This CDR3 has 14 amino acids. Germline CDR1 and CDR2: SNHLY and FYNNEI. The chain's CDR3 is CASSGTAWDSPLHF. CDR3 DNA: TGTGCCAGCAGTGGGACAGCCTGGGATTCACCCCTCCACTTT.

The chain links TRBV4-3 to TRBJ2-7; tentatively, D is TRBD1 (6 bases). Trimming left V 1 base short and J 3 bases short, with 13 bases between. Germline loops: CDR1 LGHNA, CDR2 YSLEER. CDR3 length: 15 residues. The CDR3 DNA reads as TGCGCCAGCAGCCAAGCCTTCGGCAGGGGCTACGAGCAGTACTTC. Translating gives CASSQAFGRGYEQYF.

The genes are TRBV9 and TRBJ2-3; 8 bases map to TRBD1. This CDR3 is 15 amino acids long. The germline V gene encodes CDR1 SGDLS and CDR2 YYNGEE. V gave up 0 bases and J gave up 4 bases; unmatched junction bases: 4. The CDR3 protein is CASSVEDRDADTQYF. CDR3 sequence (DNA): TGTGCCAGCAGCGTAGAGGACAGGGACGCAGATACGCAGTATTTT.

The V and J genes are TRBV9 and TRBJ2-2; 9 bases fit TRBD2. CDR1 and CDR2 (germline): SGDLS, YYNGEE. This CDR3 contains 15 residues. Trimming cost V 0 bases and J 6 bases; bases outside gene matches: 3. This chain's CDR3 is CASSVEAGGPGELFF. CDR3 DNA sequence: TGTGCCAGCAGCGTAGAGGCGGGGGGGCCCGGGGAGCTGTTTTTT.

The V and J genes are TRBV5-1 and TRBJ1-2, with D tentatively TRBD1 (6 bases). The V gene's germline CDR1 is SGHRS and CDR2 YFSETQ. The CDR3 runs 14 residues. V was pared by 0 bases and J by 4 bases, with 10 bases between. The CDR3 DNA is TGCGCCAGCAGCTTGGACAGGGTCATCTATGGCTACACCTTC. Amino acids: CASSLDRVIYGYTF.

The CDR3 region has the DNA TGTGCCAGCTCACAGACAGGGACGGATTCACCCCTCCACTTT. Translating gives CASSQTGTDSPLHF. The gene calls are TRBV18 and TRBJ1-6, with TRBD1 matching over 7 bases. V was clipped by 4 bases and J by 8 bases; unmatched bases: 5. Germline V gene lookup returns CDR1 KGHSH and CDR2 LQKENI. This CDR3 is built from 14 residues.

J is TRBJ2-7 and V is TRBV6-2 or TRBV6-3, with 9 bases lining up with TRBD1. V was pared by 2 bases and J by 7 bases, with 6 bases of the junction left unmatched. This CDR3 contains 14 residues. Germline CDR1 and CDR2: MNHEY and SVGEGT. The CDR3 DNA sequence: TGTGCCAGCAGTTACCTGGGACAGGGATGGGAGCAGTACTTC. As protein: CASSYLGQGWEQYF.

The chain couples TRBV4-2 to TRBJ1-5; D is ambiguous. CDR1 and CDR2 from the germline V gene are LGHNA and YNFKEQ. There are 13 residues in the CDR3. V shed 4 bases and J shed 4 bases, with 8 bases lying between them. CDR3 residues: CASSLGVNQPQHF. For the CDR3, the DNA is TGTGCCAGCAGCCTCGGGGTGAATCAGCCCCAGCATTTT.

The rearrangement joins TRBV6-5 to TRBJ2-1; TRBD1 matches 8 bases. Germline trimming cut 10 bases from V and 5 bases from J; bases unmatched to any gene: 10. Germline V gene lookup returns CDR1 MNHEY and CDR2 SVGAGI. This CDR3 has 14 residues. Written as DNA, the CDR3 is TGTGCCACGCGCGGGACAGGAGTAGACAATGAGCAGTTCTTC. It codes for CATRGTGVDNEQFF.

Worth noting for this clone: Other DNA variants within this sample encode the same CDR3. The chain uses TRBV5-6 and TRBJ1-1; D is ambiguous. The germline V gene encodes CDR1 SGHDT and CDR2 YYEEEE. The V end was cut by 1 base, the J end by 4 bases, with 8 bases between. CDR3 length: 13 residues. CDR3 nucleotide sequence: TGTGCCAGCAGCTTGCGTCAGGCCACTGAAGCTTTCTTT. Translating it yields CASSLRQATEAFF.

This clone has only a few counts. The rearrangement links TRBV28 to TRBJ2-7; TRBD1 aligns across 7 bases. The CDR3 has 15 amino acids. Germline assignment: CDR1 MDHEN and CDR2 SYDVKM. V shed 1 base, J shed 6 bases, and the junction held 9 bases outside the gene matches. The CDR3 sequence: CASSLFTTGTSEQYF. In DNA form, the CDR3 reads TGTGCCAGCAGTTTATTCACGACAGGGACCTCCGAGCAGTACTTC.

Turning to this clone: One junction end does not reproduce the germline sequence, and a read error may be involved. The genes are TRBV7-9 and TRBJ1-3; perhaps TRBD1 as D (5 bases). Germline loops: CDR1 SEHNR, CDR2 FQNEAQ (reference sequence). The CDR3 has 12 residues. CDR3 sequence reads: CASSYWGVQWDF. As DNA, the CDR3 is TGTGCCAGCAGCTATTGGGGGGTTCAATGGGATTTT.

The chain combines TRBV13 with TRBJ1-2, with 11 bases identical to TRBD1. This CDR3 has 15 residues. Germline loops: CDR1 PRHDT, CDR2 FYEKMQ (reference sequence). The V segment lost 5 bases and the J segment 5 bases; nucleotides outside the gene matches: 7. The CDR3 sequence: CASSDGQGAGYGYTF. CDR3 coding DNA: TGTGCCAGCAGCGACGGACAGGGGGCAGGTTATGGCTACACCTTC. The full variable domain, its missing parts supplied by reference TRBV13 and TRBJ1-2, is AAGVIQSPRHLIKEKRETATLKCYPIPRHDTVYWYQQGPGQDPQFLISFYEKMQSDKGSIPDRFSAQQFSDYHSELNMSSLELGDSALYFCASSDGQGAGYGYTFGSGTRLTVV.

J is TRBJ2-7 and V is TRBV4-3; D possibly corresponds to TRBD2 (7 bases). This CDR3 spans 17 amino acids. V was cut by 5 bases and J by 5 bases, with 25 bases left in between. Per the germline V gene, CDR1 is LGHNA and CDR2 is YSLEER. This CDR3 is CASSTTERGGGLHEQYF. CDR3 coding DNA: TGCGCCAGCAGCACTACAGAAAGGGGGGGAGGCCTCCACGAGCAGTACTTC.

CDR3 DNA sequence: TGTGCCAGCAGTCCCACTAGCGGGGGTTACAATGAGCAGTTCTTC. Its translation is CASSPTSGGYNEQFF. The chain has TRBV28 and TRBJ2-1, with 11 bases fitting TRBD2. CDR3 length: 15 amino acids. Germline V gene sequence: CDR1 MDHEN, CDR2 SYDVKM. With V trimmed by 5 bases and J by 4 bases, 4 bases remained unmatched.